Shown below are 26 T cell receptor beta chains from a single sample sequenced in a study of OX40 agonist ivuxolimab in advanced cancers. Produced via immunoSEQ multiplex PCR; TCRdb's table is partial and in-frame only. This table holds 30,000 to 35,000 clones, roughly nine tenths found once. Source: CD4+ or CD8+ T cells sorted from blood, taken in a trial of the OX40 agonist ivuxolimab. The source of these receptors is an adult with an advanced solid tumor such as melanoma, head and neck, liver or kidney cancer.

The chain combines TRBV27 with TRBJ1-2; maybe TRBD1 (5 bases). Trimming took off 7 bases at V and 4 bases at J, with 13 bases between the two ends. The CDR3 is 13 amino acids. Germline loops: CDR1 MNHEY, CDR2 SMNVEV (reference sequence). CDR3 amino acids: CASKLGGGYGYTF. The DNA for the CDR3 is TGTGCCAGCAAGTTGGGGGGTGGCTATGGCTACACCTTC.

The gene calls are TRBV29-1 and TRBJ1-2, with a tentative D call TRBD1 (5 bases). Germline CDR1 and CDR2: SQVTM and ANQGSEA. The CDR3 length is 11 residues. The CDR3 region is CSCITGYGYTF. DNA of the CDR3: TGCAGTTGTATTACAGGTTATGGCTACACCTTC.

J is TRBJ2-7 and V is TRBV27; 8 nucleotides line up with TRBD1. From germline, CDR1 is MNHEY and CDR2 SMNVEV (reference sequence). V dropped 1 base and J dropped 6; count of bases not matched to a gene: 5. The CDR3 extends over 14 amino acids. In DNA, the CDR3 is TGTGCCAGCAGTTTATACAGGGGGTCGGTCGAGCAGTACTTC. Protein sequence: CASSLYRGSVEQYF.

The chain couples TRBV15 to TRBJ2-1; a weak D match, TRBD1 (6 bases). V was clipped by 3 bases and J by 8 bases, with 8 bases between them. Germline V gene sequence: CDR1 LNHNV, CDR2 YYDKDF (reference sequence). This CDR3 has 12 residues. The CDR3 region is CATSRGADEQFF. CDR3 nucleotides: TGTGCCACCAGCAGGGGGGCGGATGAGCAGTTCTTC.

The chain is built from TRBV28 and TRBJ2-7; 8 bases match TRBD2. Germline V CDR1 and CDR2: MDHEN, SYDVKM. The CDR3 is 15 amino acids. Trimming removed 8 bases from V and 3 bases from J; junction bases left unmatched: 12. The CDR3 nucleotides read TGTGCCAGCCGCGCTGAGGCTAGCGGGTACTACGAGCAGTACTTC. Amino acids: CASRAEASGYYEQYF.

This chain links TRBV7-9 with TRBJ1-5; maybe TRBD1 (5 bases). V was trimmed by 8 bases and J by 3 bases, leaving 14 bases between them. The germline gives CDR1 SEHNR, CDR2 FQNEAQ (reference sequence). The CDR3 runs 14 residues. This chain's CDR3 is CASQDSAPNQPQHF. DNA for the CDR3: TGTGCCAGCCAAGACAGCGCTCCCAATCAGCCCCAGCATTTT.

The chain is built from TRBV5-5 and TRBJ2-1; TRBD2 agrees at 9 bases. Germline V gene data show CDR1 as SGHKS and CDR2 as YYEKEE (reference sequence). The trim removed 2 bases at V and 3 bases at J, leaving 3 bases unmatched. CDR3 length: 15 amino acids. As DNA, the CDR3 is TGTGCCAGCAGCTTTCGACTAGCGGACTACAATGAGCAGTTCTTC. Residues: CASSFRLADYNEQFF.

The genes are TRBV7-9 and TRBJ1-4; a weak D match, TRBD1 (6 bases). CDR1 is SEHNR and CDR2 is FQNEAQ in the germline V gene (reference sequence). The CDR3 runs to 16 residues. V lost 1 base, J lost 0 bases, and 9 bases lay in between. CDR3 sequence: CASSLGTASTNEKLFF. The CDR3 nucleotides are TGTGCCAGCAGCTTAGGGACAGCTTCAACTAATGAAAAACTGTTTTTT.

The table lists this clone with a few counts. V gene TRBV29-1 combines with J gene TRBJ1-3; no definite D call. Trimming pared 3 bases from V and 0 bases from J, leaving 6 bases between. CDR3 length: 13 residues. CDR1 and CDR2 (germline): SQVTM, ANQGSEA. The CDR3 sequence: CSVDYGSGNTIYF. In nucleotides, the CDR3 is TGCAGCGTTGATTATGGCTCTGGAAACACCATATATTTT.

This chain links TRBV11-2 with TRBJ2-1; the match to TRBD2 covers 14 bases. In germline, CDR1 is SGHAT, CDR2 FQNNGV. V lost 4 bases and J lost 2; bases outside the gene matches: 4. The CDR3 is 17 amino acids. The CDR3 region has the DNA TGTGCCAGCAGCTCTCGACTAGCGGGGGGGCCCTACAATGAGCAGTTCTTC. It yields the protein CASSSRLAGGPYNEQFF. Supplemented by reference TRBV11-2 and TRBJ2-1, the full variable domain reads EAGVAQSPRYKIIEKRQSVAFWCNPISGHATLYWYQQILGQGPKLLIQFQNNGVVDDSQLPKDRFSAERLKGVDSTLKIQPAKLEDSAVYLCASSSRLAGGPYNEQFFGPGTRLTVL.

This chain links TRBV7-8 with TRBJ1-5; 10 bases align to TRBD1. V shed 5 bases, J shed 6 bases, and the junction held 7 bases outside the gene matches. Germline V gene sequence: CDR1 SGHVS, CDR2 FQNEAQ. CDR3 length equals 15 residues. In DNA form, the CDR3 reads TGTGCCAGCAGCGAAAGTCGGACAGGGGGTCAGCCCCAGCATTTT. Translated, it gives CASSESRTGGQPQHF.

The chain carries TRBV28 and TRBJ2-1; D assignment may be TRBD1 or TRBD2 (5 bases each). CDR1 and CDR2 (germline): MDHEN, SYDVKM. Between the trimmed V and J ends, which lost 7 bases and 3 bases, there was a span of 13 bases. The CDR3 has 14 amino acids. The CDR3 DNA reads TGTGCCAGCACACTTGGGACCTACTACAATGAGCAGTTCTTC. It translates to CASTLGTYYNEQFF.

The J gene is TRBJ1-2, the V gene TRBV5-8, with D hard to call. Trimming left V 1 base short and J 5 bases short, with 6 bases between. This CDR3 contains 12 residues. Per germline, CDR1 SGHTS and CDR2 YDEGEE. The chain's CDR3 is CASSLNRYGYTF. The CDR3 nucleotides read TGTGCCAGCAGCTTGAACAGATATGGCTACACCTTC.

The chain recombines TRBV7-9 with TRBJ2-7; the D call may be TRBD1 or TRBD2 (5 bases each). The CDR3 runs 13 residues. The V and J ends lost 5 bases and 0 bases respectively, with 8 bases between them. Looked up from germline, CDR1 is SEHNR and CDR2 is FQNEAQ (reference sequence). CDR3 nucleotides: TGTGCCAGCAGCCCGAGGGGCTCCTACGAGCAGTACTTC. It yields the protein CASSPRGSYEQYF. The complete variable domain, with remaining parts taken from reference TRBV7-9 and TRBJ2-7, reads DTGVSQNPRHKITKRGQNVTFRCDPISEHNRLYWYRQTLGQGPEFLTYFQNEAQLEKSRLLSDRFSAERPKGSFSTLEIQRTEQGDSAMYLCASSPRGSYEQYFGPGTRLTVT.

The gene calls are TRBV29-1 and TRBJ2-7, with D possibly matching TRBD2 (6 bases). CDR3 length: 11 amino acids. Germline V gives CDR1 SQVTM, CDR2 ANQGSEA. Trimming shortened V by 5 bases and J by 3 bases, and 8 bases separated the two germline ends. The CDR3 DNA sequence: TGCAGCGTTATGGGGGGCTACGAGCAGTACTTC. Translation gives CSVMGGYEQYF.

The chain combines TRBV2 with TRBJ2-7, with D possibly matching TRBD2 (5 bases). This CDR3 comprises 14 residues. The germline V and J ends were trimmed by 2 bases and 0 bases, with 8 bases remaining between them. The germline V gene encodes CDR1 SNHLY and CDR2 FYNNEI. CDR3: CASSEMGSSYEQYF. DNA of the CDR3: TGTGCCAGCAGTGAAATGGGGAGCTCCTACGAGCAGTACTTC.

The genes are TRBV2 and TRBJ2-5, with TRBD2 matching 9 bases. After removal of 9 bases from V and 3 bases from J, the junction contained 11 bases not matched to a gene. CDR3 size: 15 residues. Per germline, CDR1 SNHLY and CDR2 FYNNEI. CDR3 amino acids: CARKGLAGNEETQYF. DNA of the CDR3: TGTGCCAGGAAGGGGCTAGCGGGGAACGAAGAGACCCAGTACTTC.

The chain combines TRBV5-4 with TRBJ2-7, with D unclear. The CDR3 extends over 12 amino acids. Germline values: CDR1 SGHNT, CDR2 YYREEE (reference sequence). Trimming pared 0 bases from V and 2 bases from J, leaving 3 bases between. The CDR3 DNA follows: TGTGCCAGCAGCTTGGGGACCTACGAGCAGTACTTC. Translated, it gives CASSLGTYEQYF. Variable domain in full (rest from reference TRBV5-4 and TRBJ2-7): ETGVTQSPTHLIKTRGQQVTLRCSSQSGHNTVSWYQQALGQGPQFIFQYYREEENGRGNFPPRFSGLQFPNYSSELNVNALELDDSALYLCASSLGTYEQYFGPGTRLTVT.

The chain is built from TRBV19 and TRBJ2-7; TRBD2 aligns across 10 bases. V lost 7 bases to trimming and J lost 4 bases; unmatched junction nucleotides: 7. CDR3 size: 14 residues. CDR1 is LNHDA and CDR2 is SQIVND in the germline V gene (reference sequence). CDR3 DNA: TGTGCCAGTACCATGAGCGGGAGGGCGTACGAGCAGTACTTC. This gives the protein CASTMSGRAYEQYF.

The V and J genes are TRBV7-9 and TRBJ1-2, with 9 bases identical to TRBD1. The CDR3 covers 14 residues. V was pared by 5 bases and J by 8 bases, with 9 bases of the junction left unmatched. CDR1 is SEHNR and CDR2 is FQNEAQ in the germline V gene (reference sequence). The CDR3 is CASSPPGQGGGYTF. The CDR3 DNA is TGTGCCAGCAGCCCACCGGGACAGGGTGGGGGCTACACCTTC.

The rearrangement links TRBV19 to TRBJ2-7; D is unresolved. Trimming removed 1 base from V and 6 bases from J, with 4 bases in between. Germline CDR1 LNHDA, CDR2 SQIVND (reference sequence). The CDR3 extends over 11 amino acids. CDR3 bases: TGTGCCAGTAGTATAGGGGGCGAGCAGTACTTC. Protein sequence: CASSIGGEQYF. The full variable domain, with the rest looked up from reference TRBV19 and TRBJ2-7, is DGGITQSPKYLFRKEGQNVTLSCEQNLNHDAMYWYRQDPGQGLRLIYYSQIVNDFQKGDIAEGYSVSREKKESFPLTVTSAQKNPTAFYLCASSIGGEQYFGPGTRLTVT.

The chain employs TRBV9 and TRBJ2-5; D unresolved. The germline gives CDR1 SGDLS, CDR2 YYNGEE. The CDR3 runs 14 residues. The germline V and J ends were trimmed by 0 bases and 4 bases, with 10 bases remaining between them. CDR3 sequence reads: CASSVEAGRETQYF. The CDR3 DNA sequence: TGTGCCAGCAGCGTAGAGGCAGGCCGAGAGACCCAGTACTTC.

The gene calls are TRBV7-6 and TRBJ2-2; TRBD2 might be the D (6 bases). Trimming pared 1 base from V and 6 bases from J, leaving 9 bases between. The CDR3 consists of 14 residues. Germline-derived CDR1 and CDR2 are SGHVS and FNYEAQ. CDR3 sequence reads: CASSLGTTSGELFF. The CDR3 region has the DNA TGTGCCAGCAGCTTAGGGACTACTTCCGGGGAGCTGTTTTTT. The full variable domain, its missing parts supplied by reference TRBV7-6 and TRBJ2-2, is GAGVSQSPRYKVTKRGQDVALRCDPISGHVSLYWYRQALGQGPEFLTYFNYEAQQDKSGLPNDRFSAERPEGSISTLTIQRTEQRDSAMYRCASSLGTTSGELFFGEGSRLTVL.

The V gene is TRBV29-1, the J gene TRBJ2-5, with D possibly TRBD1 on 5 matching bases. TRBJ2-7 matches the DNA end more closely, so the J call is doubtful. In germline, CDR1 is SQVTM, CDR2 ANQGSEA. There are 13 residues in the CDR3. The CDR3 coding sequence is TGCAGCGTCTCTTGGGGCCAGGGATACGAGCAGTACTTC. This gives the protein CSVSWGQGYEQYF.

The chain is built from TRBV27 and TRBJ2-7; D might be TRBD2 (6 bases). Trimming took off 4 bases at V and 3 bases at J, with 16 bases between the two ends. The CDR3 loop spans 15 amino acids. Germline V lookup: CDR1 MNHEY, CDR2 SMNVEV (reference sequence). The CDR3 bases are TGTGCCAGCAGTTCCCGGGACTTTATCTTCTACGAGCAGTACTTC. Translated: CASSSRDFIFYEQYF.

CDR3: CASSTDRDFYGYTF. The CDR3 DNA is TGTGCCAGCAGCACCGACAGGGACTTCTATGGCTACACCTTC. This sequence joins TRBV5-5 and TRBJ1-2, with TRBD1 identical over 7 bases. This CDR3 is 14 amino acids long. J lost 4 bases, V lost 4 bases, and 7 bases had no gene match. CDR1 and CDR2 (germline): SGHKS, YYEKEE (reference sequence).